This T cell receptor beta chain was identified in a study of CD8+CD57+ T cells in acquired aplastic anemia. Study context: Each DNA sample taken from sorted CD4+ and CD8+ cells came to about 3.2 ug on average. Findings and limits, study-wide: Patients and controls shared approximately 30 CD8+ CDR3 sequences. The study found no significant CD8+ Simpson's diversity difference between patients and controls.

Both TCR beta VDJ combination and CDR3 sequence profiling were carried out. Genomic DNA was the template for this profiling. TCRdb called the reads again in MiXCR, with one record for every CDR3 protein. This table has around 150,000 distinct CDR3 sequences, 40% to 60% appearing once. This clonotype was counted a few times. The antigen remains undetermined. The junction does not match germline at one end; this may be a read error. Patients included in sequencing had previously demonstrated CD8+CD57+ cell expansion by flow cytometry. Severe acquired aplastic anemia affected all patients. The germline V gene has CDR1 ENHRY and CDR2 SYGVKD. The CDR3 runs 15 residues.

The chain is built from TRBV10-3 and TRBJ2-7; no clear D gene. Source material: sorted CD4+, CD8+, or CD8+CD57+ T cells (not recorded which) from PBMCs. The receptor's source is a human donor with aplastic anemia. As DNA, the CDR3 is TGTGCCAGCAGTTTAACGGGTTACGGAAACTACGAGCAGTACTTC. Its protein is CASSLTGYGNYEQYF.